This T cell receptor beta chain was recorded in a study of patients and donors after allogeneic stem cell transplantation. TCRdb re-called the RT-PCR reads through MiXCR, storing one row per CDR3 protein. The data show about a million distinct CDR3 sequences, more than 15% seen once. V lost 10 bases, J lost 1 base, and 13 bases lay in between. CDR1 and CDR2 (germline): SNHLY, FYNNEI. The CDR3 extends over 13 amino acids. Sample: blood, either unsorted or a sorted T cell fraction (not recorded which). This TCR was sampled from a human donor who was either an allogeneic HSCT recipient or a stem cell or donor lymphocyte infusion donor (not recorded which). It is not recorded whose cells these are; they may come from a transplant donor. The chain employs TRBV2 and TRBJ1-1; D possibly corresponds to TRBD1 (5 bases). The DNA for the CDR3 is TGTGCCACCCCTGGAGACAGGAACACTGAAGCTTTCTTT. Translation gives CATPGDRNTEAFF. Complete variable domain (other parts from reference TRBV2 and TRBJ1-1): EPEVTQTPSHQVTQMGQEVILRCVPISNHLYFYWYRQILGQKVEFLVSFYNNEISEKSEIFDDQFSVERPDGSNFTLKIRSTKLEDSAMYFCATPGDRNTEAFFGQGTRLTVV.